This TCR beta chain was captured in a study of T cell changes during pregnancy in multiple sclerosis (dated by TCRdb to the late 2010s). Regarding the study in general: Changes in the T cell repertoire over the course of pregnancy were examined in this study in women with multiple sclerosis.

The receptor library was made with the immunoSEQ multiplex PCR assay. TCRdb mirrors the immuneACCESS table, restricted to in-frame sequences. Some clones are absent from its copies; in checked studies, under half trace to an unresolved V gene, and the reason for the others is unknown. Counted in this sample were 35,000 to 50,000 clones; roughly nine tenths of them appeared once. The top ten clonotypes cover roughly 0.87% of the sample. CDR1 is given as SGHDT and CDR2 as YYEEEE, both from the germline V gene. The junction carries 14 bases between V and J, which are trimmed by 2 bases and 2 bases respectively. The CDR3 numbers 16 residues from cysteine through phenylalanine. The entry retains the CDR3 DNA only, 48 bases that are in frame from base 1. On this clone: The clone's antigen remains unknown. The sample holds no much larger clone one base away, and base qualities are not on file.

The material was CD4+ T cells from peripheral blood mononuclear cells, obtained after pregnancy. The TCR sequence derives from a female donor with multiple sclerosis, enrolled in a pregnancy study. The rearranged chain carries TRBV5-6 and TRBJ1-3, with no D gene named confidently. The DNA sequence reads TGTGCCAGCAGCTTTTGGGCCACCGAACCTGGAAACACCATATATTTT. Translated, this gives CASSFWATEPGNTIYF.